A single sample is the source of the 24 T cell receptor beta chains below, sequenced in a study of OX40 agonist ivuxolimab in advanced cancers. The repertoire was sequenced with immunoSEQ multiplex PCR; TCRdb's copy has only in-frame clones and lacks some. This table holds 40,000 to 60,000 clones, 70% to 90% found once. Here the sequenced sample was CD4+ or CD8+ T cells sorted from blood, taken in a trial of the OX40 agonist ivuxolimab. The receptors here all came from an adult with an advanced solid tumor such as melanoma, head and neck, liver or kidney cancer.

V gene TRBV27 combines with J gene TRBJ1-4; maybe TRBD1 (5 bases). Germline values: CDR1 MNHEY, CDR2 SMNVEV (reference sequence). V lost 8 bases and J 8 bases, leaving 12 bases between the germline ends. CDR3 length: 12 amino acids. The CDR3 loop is CASRDWREKLFF. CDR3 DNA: TGTGCCAGCCGGGACTGGAGGGAAAAACTGTTTTTT.

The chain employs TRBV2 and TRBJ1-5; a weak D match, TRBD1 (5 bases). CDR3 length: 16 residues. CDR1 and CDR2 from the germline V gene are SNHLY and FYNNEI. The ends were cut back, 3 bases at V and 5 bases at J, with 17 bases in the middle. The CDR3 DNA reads TGTGCCAGCAGTGATATGAGTGGGGGATTACATCAGCCCCAGCATTTT. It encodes CASSDMSGGLHQPQHF.

The CDR3 is CSASAQETQYF. In DNA, the CDR3 is TGCAGTGCTAGCGCCCAAGAGACCCAGTACTTC. The chain links TRBV20-1 to TRBJ2-5; D remains unclear. CDR1 DFQATT and CDR2 SNEGSKA come from the germline V gene (reference sequence). V was shortened by 3 bases and J by 1 base, with 3 bases between the two germline ends. CDR3 size: 11 residues.

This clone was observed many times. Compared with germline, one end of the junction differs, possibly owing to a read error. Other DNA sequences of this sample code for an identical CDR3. Here the CDR3 DNA reads TGTGCCAGCAGCTTGGGAGACAGGGCCTACAATGAGCAGTTCTTC. Amino acid sequence: CASSLGDRAYNEQFF. The chain carries TRBV5-1 and TRBJ2-1, with 7 bases identical to TRBD1. CDR3 length: 15 residues. The germline CDR1 and CDR2 sequences are SGHRS and YFSETQ. Filled out from reference TRBV5-1 and TRBJ2-1, the complete variable domain reads KAGVTQTPRYLIKTRGQQVTLSCSPISGHRSVSWYQQTPGQGLQFLFEYFSETQRNKGNFPGRFSGRQFSNSRSEMNVSTLELGDSALYLCASSLGDRAYNEQFFGPGTRLTVL.

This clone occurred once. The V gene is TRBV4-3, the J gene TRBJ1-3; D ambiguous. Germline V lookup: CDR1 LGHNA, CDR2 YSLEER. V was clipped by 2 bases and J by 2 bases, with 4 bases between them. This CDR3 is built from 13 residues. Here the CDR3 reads CASSQSAGNTIYF. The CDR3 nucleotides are TGCGCCAGCAGCCAATCGGCTGGAAACACCATATATTTT.

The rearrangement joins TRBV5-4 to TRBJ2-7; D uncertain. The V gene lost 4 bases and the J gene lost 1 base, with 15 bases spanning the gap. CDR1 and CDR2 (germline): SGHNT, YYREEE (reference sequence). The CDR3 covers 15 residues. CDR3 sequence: CASSTQEGSSYEQYF. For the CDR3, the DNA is TGTGCCAGCAGCACCCAAGAAGGGTCTTCCTACGAGCAGTACTTC. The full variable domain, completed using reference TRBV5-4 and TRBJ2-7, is ETGVTQSPTHLIKTRGQQVTLRCSSQSGHNTVSWYQQALGQGPQFIFQYYREEENGRGNFPPRFSGLQFPNYSSELNVNALELDDSALYLCASSTQEGSSYEQYFGPGTRLTVT.

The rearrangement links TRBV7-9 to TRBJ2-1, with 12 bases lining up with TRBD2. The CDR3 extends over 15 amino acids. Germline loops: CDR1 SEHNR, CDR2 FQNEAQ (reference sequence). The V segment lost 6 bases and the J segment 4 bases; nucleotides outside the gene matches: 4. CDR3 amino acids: CASRPGTSGYNEQFF. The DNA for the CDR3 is TGTGCCAGCAGGCCCGGGACTAGCGGGTACAATGAGCAGTTCTTC. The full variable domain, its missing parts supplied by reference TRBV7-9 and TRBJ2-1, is DTGVSQNPRHKITKRGQNVTFRCDPISEHNRLYWYRQTLGQGPEFLTYFQNEAQLEKSRLLSDRFSAERPKGSFSTLEIQRTEQGDSAMYLCASRPGTSGYNEQFFGPGTRLTVL.

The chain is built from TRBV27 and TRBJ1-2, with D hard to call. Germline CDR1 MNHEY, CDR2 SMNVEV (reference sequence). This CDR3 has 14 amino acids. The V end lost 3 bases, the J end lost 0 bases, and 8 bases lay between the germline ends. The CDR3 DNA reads TGTGCCAGCAGTTTTATTGCAGCTAACTATGGCTACACCTTC. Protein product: CASSFIAANYGYTF.

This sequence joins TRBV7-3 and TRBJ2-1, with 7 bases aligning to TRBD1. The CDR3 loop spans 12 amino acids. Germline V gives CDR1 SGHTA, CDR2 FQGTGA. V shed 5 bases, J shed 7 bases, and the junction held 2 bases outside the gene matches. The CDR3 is CASSGTENEQFF. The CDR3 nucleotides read TGTGCCAGCAGCGGGACAGAAAATGAGCAGTTCTTC.

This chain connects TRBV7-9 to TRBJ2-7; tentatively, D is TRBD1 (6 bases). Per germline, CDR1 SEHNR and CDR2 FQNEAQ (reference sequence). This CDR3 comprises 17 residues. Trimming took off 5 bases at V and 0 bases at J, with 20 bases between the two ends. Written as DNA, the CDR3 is TGTGCCAGCAGCCACCCGGGCGAACAGGGAAGCTCCTACGAGCAGTACTTC. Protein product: CASSHPGEQGSSYEQYF. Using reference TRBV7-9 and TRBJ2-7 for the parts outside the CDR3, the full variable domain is DTGVSQNPRHKITKRGQNVTFRCDPISEHNRLYWYRQTLGQGPEFLTYFQNEAQLEKSRLLSDRFSAERPKGSFSTLEIQRTEQGDSAMYLCASSHPGEQGSSYEQYFGPGTRLTVT.

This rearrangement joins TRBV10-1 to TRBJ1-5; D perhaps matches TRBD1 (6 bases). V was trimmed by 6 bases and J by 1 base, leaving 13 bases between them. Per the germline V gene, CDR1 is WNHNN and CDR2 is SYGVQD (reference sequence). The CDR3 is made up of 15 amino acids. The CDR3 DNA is TGCGCCAGCAGGTACAGGGAAGGGAGCAATCAGCCCCAGCATTTT. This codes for CASRYREGSNQPQHF.

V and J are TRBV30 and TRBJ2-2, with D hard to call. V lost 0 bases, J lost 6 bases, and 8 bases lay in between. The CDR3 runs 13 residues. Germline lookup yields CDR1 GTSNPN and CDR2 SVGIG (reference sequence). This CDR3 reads CAWSVLMAGELFF. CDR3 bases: TGTGCCTGGAGTGTACTAATGGCCGGGGAGCTGTTTTTT.

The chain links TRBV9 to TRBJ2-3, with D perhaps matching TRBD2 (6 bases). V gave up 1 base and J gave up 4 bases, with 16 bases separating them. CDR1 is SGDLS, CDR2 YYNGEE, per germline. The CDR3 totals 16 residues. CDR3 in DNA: TGTGCCAGCAGCGTATCCGGGGGTATAGGGGCAGATACGCAGTATTTT. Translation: CASSVSGGIGADTQYF.

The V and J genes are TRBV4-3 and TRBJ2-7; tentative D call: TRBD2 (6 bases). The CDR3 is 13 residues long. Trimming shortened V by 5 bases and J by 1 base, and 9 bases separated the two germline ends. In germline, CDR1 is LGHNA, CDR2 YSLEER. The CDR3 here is CASSSGVSYEQYF. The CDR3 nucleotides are TGCGCCAGCAGCTCGGGAGTTTCCTACGAGCAGTACTTC.

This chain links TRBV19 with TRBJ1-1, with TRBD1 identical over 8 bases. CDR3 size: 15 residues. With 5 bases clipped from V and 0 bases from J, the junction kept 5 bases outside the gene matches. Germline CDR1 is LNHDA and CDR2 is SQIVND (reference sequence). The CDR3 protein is CASSPRTGMNTEAFF. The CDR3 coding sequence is TGTGCCAGTAGTCCCCGGACAGGGATGAACACTGAAGCTTTCTTT.

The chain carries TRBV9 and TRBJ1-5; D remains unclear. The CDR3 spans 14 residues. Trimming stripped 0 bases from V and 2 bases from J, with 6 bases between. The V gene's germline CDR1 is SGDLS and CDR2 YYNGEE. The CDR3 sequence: CASSVDSGNQPQHF. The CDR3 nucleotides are TGTGCCAGCAGCGTAGACAGTGGCAATCAGCCCCAGCATTTT.

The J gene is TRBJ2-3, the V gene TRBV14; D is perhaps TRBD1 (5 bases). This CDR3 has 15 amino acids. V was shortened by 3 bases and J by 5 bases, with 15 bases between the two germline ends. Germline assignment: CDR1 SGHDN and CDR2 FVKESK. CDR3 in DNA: TGTGCCAGCAGCCACCAGACAGAGCCGGTAGATACGCAGTATTTT. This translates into CASSHQTEPVDTQYF.

CDR3 in DNA: TGTGCCAGCAGCTTAGGCCTAGCTACCTACAATGAGCAGTTCTTC. Protein product: CASSLGLATYNEQFF. The chain is built from TRBV7-2 and TRBJ2-1; D may be TRBD2 (5 bases). V shed 1 base and J shed 2 bases, with 9 bases lying between them. The length of the CDR3 is 15 residues. Germline CDR1 SGHTA, CDR2 FQGNSA.

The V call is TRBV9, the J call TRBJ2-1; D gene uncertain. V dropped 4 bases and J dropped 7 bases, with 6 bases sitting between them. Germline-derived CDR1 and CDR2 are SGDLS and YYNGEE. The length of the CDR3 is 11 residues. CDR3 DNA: TGTGCCAGCAGCCCCGGTAATGAGCAGTTCTTC. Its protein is CASSPGNEQFF.

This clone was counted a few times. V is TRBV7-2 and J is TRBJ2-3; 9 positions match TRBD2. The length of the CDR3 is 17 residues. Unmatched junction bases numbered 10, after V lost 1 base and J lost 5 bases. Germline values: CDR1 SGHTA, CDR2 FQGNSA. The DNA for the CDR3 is TGTGCCAGCAGCTTAGATATCTGGCGGGGGGGCGAAGATACGCAGTATTTT. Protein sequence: CASSLDIWRGGEDTQYF. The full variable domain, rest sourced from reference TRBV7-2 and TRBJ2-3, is GAGVSQSPSNKVTEKGKDVELRCDPISGHTALYWYRQSLGQGLEFLIYFQGNSAPDKSGLPSDRFSAERTGGSVSTLTIQRTQQEDSAVYLCASSLDIWRGGEDTQYFGPGTRLTVL.

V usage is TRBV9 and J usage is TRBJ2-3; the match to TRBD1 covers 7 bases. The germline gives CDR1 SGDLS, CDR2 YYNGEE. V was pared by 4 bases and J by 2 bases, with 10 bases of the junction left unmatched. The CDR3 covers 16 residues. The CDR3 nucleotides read TGTGCCAGCAGCCCCCGGACAGGCCTCTCCACAGATACGCAGTATTTT. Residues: CASSPRTGLSTDTQYF.

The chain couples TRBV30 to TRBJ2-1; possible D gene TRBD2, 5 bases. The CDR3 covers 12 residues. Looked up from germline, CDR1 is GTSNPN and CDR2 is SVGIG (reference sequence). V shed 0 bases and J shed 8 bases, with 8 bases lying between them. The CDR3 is CAWSVISDEQFF. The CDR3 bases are TGTGCCTGGAGTGTGATTAGCGATGAGCAGTTCTTC. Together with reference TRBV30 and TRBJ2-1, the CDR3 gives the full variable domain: SQTIHQWPATLVQPVGSPLSLECTVEGTSNPNLYWYRQAAGRGLQLLFYSVGIGQISSEVPQNLSASRPQDRQFILSSKKLLLSDSGFYLCAWSVISDEQFFGPGTRLTVL.

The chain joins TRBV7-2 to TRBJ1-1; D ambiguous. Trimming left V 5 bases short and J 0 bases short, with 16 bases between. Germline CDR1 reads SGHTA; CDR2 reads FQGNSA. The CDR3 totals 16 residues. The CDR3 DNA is TGTGCCAGCAGCCCTGGAGAGGAGCACATGAACACTGAAGCTTTCTTT. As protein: CASSPGEEHMNTEAFF.

The CDR3 sequence: CASSTGHSNEQFF. The CDR3 nucleotides are TGTGCCAGTAGTACGGGACATAGCAATGAGCAGTTCTTC. The chain combines TRBV19 with TRBJ2-1, with a tentative D call TRBD1 (6 bases). This CDR3 contains 13 residues. Trimming left V 4 bases short and J 6 bases short, with 10 bases between. Per the germline V gene, CDR1 is LNHDA and CDR2 is SQIVND (reference sequence).